This is a list of T cell receptor beta chains from one sample in a study of CD8 T cells in Susac syndrome. TCRdb recomputed calls from the immunoSEQ multiplex PCR reads with MiXCR, one row per CDR3 protein. The sample lists some 140,000 distinct CDR3 sequences, around 93% occurring once. The sample consisted of CD8+ T cells from PBMCs. These receptors all stem from a human donor with Susac syndrome. Both conserved end residues are part of each CDR3. Each record gives: J gene, D gene, clone size, V gene, CDR3 DNA, CDR3 protein. A D gene is named only where the DNA matches it firmly. Not every row has a clone size; where given, it reads once, few, many or a size class.

TRBJ2-1 | . | . | TRBV30 | TGTGCCTGCGCCGGGCCTCTCAATGATGAGCAGTTCTTC | CACAGPLNDEQFF
TRBJ2-5 | . | . | TRBV9 | TGTGCCAGCAGCGCATGGGACCGCCAAGAGACCCAGTACTTC | CASSAWDRQETQYF
TRBJ1-2 | . | . | TRBV2 | TGTGCCAGCAGCGAGAGACTATTGGGGTCCGATGATGGCTACACCTTC | CASSERLLGSDDGYTF
TRBJ2-1 | . | . | TRBV29-1 | TGCAGCGTGCTCACAGCGTACAATGAGCAGTTCTTC | CSVLTAYNEQFF
TRBJ1-1 | TRBD1 | . | TRBV12-3/TRBV12-4 | TGTGCCAGCAGTCTGTACAGGGGCGGGGGCACTGAAGCTTTCTTT | CASSLYRGGGTEAFF
TRBJ2-3 | TRBD2 | . | TRBV20-1 | TGCAGTGCTAGAGAGGCTAGCGGGAGGGCAGATACGCAGTATTTT | CSAREASGRADTQYF
TRBJ1-1 | TRBD1 | . | TRBV12-3/TRBV12-4 | TGTGCCAGCAGTTTTGGACAGGGAGGGGACGCTTTCTTT | CASSFGQGGDAFF
TRBJ2-5 | . | . | TRBV9 | TGTGCCAGCGGGGAGGAAAAGACCCAGTACTTC | CASGEEKTQYF
TRBJ2-5 | . | . | TRBV20-1 | TGCAGTGCTAGAGATTGCACTTTAGGTTGCCAAGAGACCCAGTACTTC | CSARDCTLGCQETQYF
TRBJ2-1 | . | . | TRBV28 | TGTGCCAGCAGCCAGACAGAGAATGAGCAGTTCTTC | CASSQTENEQFF
TRBJ2-1 | . | . | TRBV9 | TGTGCCAGCAGCGTAGCTCCTTCCAGGGAGACCTACAATGAGCAGTTCTTC | CASSVAPSRETYNEQFF
TRBJ2-7 | . | . | TRBV5-6 | TGTGCCAGCAGCTCCATGGGACCCGGAGGGGAGCAGTACTTC | CASSSMGPGGEQYF
TRBJ1-1 | TRBD1 | . | TRBV29-1 | TGCAGCGCGACAGGGGGCCTAGAAGCTTTCTTT | CSATGGLEAFF
TRBJ2-1 | . | . | TRBV29-1 | TGCAGCGCCCGGACAAATATTGAGCAGTTCTTC | CSARTNIEQFF
TRBJ2-7 | . | . | TRBV7-2 | TGTGCCAGCGAAAATAGGGACCCCTCTTTACCCAGATACGAGCAGTACTTC | CASENRDPSLPRYEQYF
TRBJ2-2 | . | . | TRBV13 | TGTGCCAGCAGCACGCAGGGTGTTATGACCGGGGAGCTGTTTTTT | CASSTQGVMTGELFF
TRBJ1-3 | . | . | TRBV4-1 | TGCGCCAGCAGCCTCGAGTTTTCTGGAAACACCATATATTTT | CASSLEFSGNTIYF
TRBJ1-1 | . | . | TRBV29-1 | TGCAGCGTTGAAGATCTTTCAGGGGCAGAGAACACTGAAGCTTTCTTT | CSVEDLSGAENTEAFF
TRBJ2-3 | . | . | TRBV30 | TGTGCCTGGAGTGTGACGGGATTAGATACGCAGTATTTT | CAWSVTGLDTQYF
TRBJ2-7 | . | once | TRBV4-1 | TGCGCCAGCAGCCCCTGGGGGTCCGACGAGCAGTACTTC | CASSPWGSDEQYF
TRBJ2-2 | TRBD2 | . | TRBV29-1 | TGCAGCGCGAGGGGACGACTTCTATTGGCTAGCGGGAAGGACACCGGGGAGCTGTTTTTT | CSARGRLLLASGKDTGELFF
TRBJ2-2 | TRBD2 | . | TRBV20-1 | TGCAGTGCTAGTTTGGTAGCGGGAGGTCCCGGGGAGCTGTTTTTT | CSASLVAGGPGELFF
TRBJ2-1 | TRBD1 | few | TRBV6-1 | TGTGCCAGCAGTGAAGCGCAACAGGGGAATGAGCAGTTCTTC | CASSEAQQGNEQFF
TRBJ2-1 | . | . | TRBV7-9 | TGTGCCAGCAGCTTACCAGGGTACGATCCTAGCTCCTACAATGAGCAGTTCTTC | CASSLPGYDPSSYNEQFF
TRBJ1-1 | TRBD1 | . | TRBV20-1 | TGCAGTGCTAGAGATGACTGGGACAGTCTTGCGAACACTGAAGCTTTCTTT | CSARDDWDSLANTEAFF
TRBJ2-1 | . | few | TRBV27 | TGTGCCAGCAGTTTCGCAGGGGGGAATGAGCAGTTCTTC | CASSFAGGNEQFF
TRBJ2-7 | . | . | TRBV5-6 | TGTGCCAGCAGCTTTGGAGAAACCTACGAGCAGTACTTC | CASSFGETYEQYF
TRBJ2-7 | . | . | TRBV20-1 | TGCAGTGCTAGAACCGGGCTGTCCTACGAGCAGTACTTC | CSARTGLSYEQYF
TRBJ2-5 | TRBD2 | . | TRBV6-1 | TGTGCCAGCAGCTCAACCCTACTAAGCGGGAGAAGCGAGACCCAGTACTTC | CASSSTLLSGRSETQYF
TRBJ2-7 | TRBD1 | . | TRBV5-6 | TGTGCCAGCAGCGCTATTCGGGACAGTCTCGTCGAGCAGTACTTC | CASSAIRDSLVEQYF
TRBJ2-1 | TRBD2 | once | TRBV19 | TGTGCCAGTAGTATGGTTACCTCTAGCGGGAGGGCCGTCAATGAGCAGTTCTTC | CASSMVTSSGRAVNEQFF
TRBJ2-7 | TRBD2 | . | TRBV27 | TGTGCCAGCAGTCCAGGGGCTAGCGGGACCTACGAGCAGTACTTC | CASSPGASGTYEQYF
TRBJ2-7 | . | . | TRBV29-1 | TGCAGCGTTGGGAGGGGGCTGTACGAGCAGTACTTC | CSVGRGLYEQYF
TRBJ1-2 | . | . | TRBV4-2 | TGTGCCAGCAGCCAAGGCGGGAGTTATGGCTACACCTTC | CASSQGGSYGYTF
TRBJ2-7 | TRBD1 | once | TRBV7-9 | TGTGCCAGCAGCTTAGCGCAGGGACAGGGGGGCTACGAGCAGTACTTC | CASSLAQGQGGYEQYF
TRBJ2-3 | . | . | TRBV29-1 | TGCAGCTGCGGGGGCGGGACCGATCCCATAGCACGACGCACAGATACGCAGTATTTT | CSCGGGTDPIARRTDTQYF
TRBJ2-3 | . | . | TRBV2 | TGTGCCAGCAGCCCCGGAGGCCATGGAACAGATACGCAGTATTTT | CASSPGGHGTDTQYF
TRBJ2-5 | TRBD2 | . | TRBV6-2/TRBV6-3 | TGTGCCAGCCAAAGCGGGGCACAAGAGACCCAGTACTTC | CASQSGAQETQYF
TRBJ2-1 | TRBD2 | . | TRBV2 | TGTGCCAGCAGGCAAATAGCGGGGACCAATGAGCAGTTCTTC | CASRQIAGTNEQFF
TRBJ2-6 | TRBD1 | once | TRBV9 | TGTGCCAGCAGCGGAGAGACAGGGATTATTTCTGGGGCCAACGTCCTGACTTTC | CASSGETGIISGANVLTF
TRBJ2-1 | TRBD2 | . | TRBV27 | TGTGCCAGCAGTGGACTAGCGGGAAACGATGAGCAGTTCTTC | CASSGLAGNDEQFF
TRBJ2-1 | . | . | TRBV5-8 | TGTGCCAGCAGCTCCGCATACAATGAGCAGTTCTTC | CASSSAYNEQFF
TRBJ2-1 | . | . | TRBV20-1 | TGCAGTGGGGAAGAGCACAATGAGCAGTTCTTC | CSGEEHNEQFF
TRBJ1-5 | . | . | TRBV24-1 | TGTGCCACCAGTGATCTTGAGGCGGCAGTTAGCAATCAGCCCCAGCATTTT | CATSDLEAAVSNQPQHF
TRBJ1-1 | . | . | TRBV5-6 | TGTGCCAGCACCCCGGGGTGGGGGACGAACACTGAAGCTTTCTTT | CASTPGWGTNTEAFF